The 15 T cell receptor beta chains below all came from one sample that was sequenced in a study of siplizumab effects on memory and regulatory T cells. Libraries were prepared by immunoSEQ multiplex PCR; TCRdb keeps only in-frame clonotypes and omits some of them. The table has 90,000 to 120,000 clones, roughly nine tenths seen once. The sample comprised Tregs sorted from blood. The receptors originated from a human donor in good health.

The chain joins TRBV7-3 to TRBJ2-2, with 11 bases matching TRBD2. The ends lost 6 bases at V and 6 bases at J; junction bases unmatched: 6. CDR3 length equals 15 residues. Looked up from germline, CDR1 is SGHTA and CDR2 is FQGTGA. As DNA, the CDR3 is TGTGCCAGCAGTTTTAGCGGGAGGGCCGCCGGGGAGCTGTTTTTT. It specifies CASSFSGRAAGELFF.

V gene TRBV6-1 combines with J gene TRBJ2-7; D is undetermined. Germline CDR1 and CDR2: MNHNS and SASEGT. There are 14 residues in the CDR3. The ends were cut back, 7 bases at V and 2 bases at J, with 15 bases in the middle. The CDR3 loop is CASTAPGPPYEQYF. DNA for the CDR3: TGTGCCAGCACCGCCCCGGGCCCCCCCTACGAGCAGTACTTC.

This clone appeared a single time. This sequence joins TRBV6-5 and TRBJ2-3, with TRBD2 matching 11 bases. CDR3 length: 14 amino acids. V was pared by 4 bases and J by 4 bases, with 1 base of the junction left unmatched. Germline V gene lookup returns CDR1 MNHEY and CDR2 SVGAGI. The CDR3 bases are TGTGCCAGCAGTTTACTAGCGGGAGCAGATACGCAGTATTTT. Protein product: CASSLLAGADTQYF.

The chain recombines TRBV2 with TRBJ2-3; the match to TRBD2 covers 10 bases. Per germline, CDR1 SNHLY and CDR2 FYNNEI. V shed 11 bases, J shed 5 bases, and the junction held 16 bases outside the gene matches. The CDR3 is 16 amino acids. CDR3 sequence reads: CAVQGLAGVWVDTQYF. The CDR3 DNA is TGTGCCGTACAGGGGCTAGCGGGAGTATGGGTAGATACGCAGTATTTT.

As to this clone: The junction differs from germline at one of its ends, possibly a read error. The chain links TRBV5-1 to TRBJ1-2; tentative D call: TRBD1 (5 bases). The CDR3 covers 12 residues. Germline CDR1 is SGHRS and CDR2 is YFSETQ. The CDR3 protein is CASSGDRYGYTF. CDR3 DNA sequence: TGTGCCAGCAGCGGTGACAGATACGGCTACACCTTC. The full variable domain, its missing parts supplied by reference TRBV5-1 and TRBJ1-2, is KAGVTQTPRYLIKTRGQQVTLSCSPISGHRSVSWYQQTPGQGLQFLFEYFSETQRNKGNFPGRFSGRQFSNSRSEMNVSTLELGDSALYLCASSGDRYGYTFGSGTRLTVV.

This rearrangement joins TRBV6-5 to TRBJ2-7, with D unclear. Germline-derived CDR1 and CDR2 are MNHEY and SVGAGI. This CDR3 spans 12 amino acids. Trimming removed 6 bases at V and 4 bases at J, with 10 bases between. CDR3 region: CASRHVGYEQYF. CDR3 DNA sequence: TGTGCCAGCAGACACGTGGGTTACGAGCAGTACTTC.

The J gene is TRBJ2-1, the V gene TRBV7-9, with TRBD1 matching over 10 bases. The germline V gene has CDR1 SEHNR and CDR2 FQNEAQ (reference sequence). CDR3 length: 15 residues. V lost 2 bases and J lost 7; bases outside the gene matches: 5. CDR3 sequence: CASSLPGQGLNEQFF. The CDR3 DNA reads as TGTGCCAGCAGCTTACCGGGACAGGGGTTGAATGAGCAGTTCTTC.

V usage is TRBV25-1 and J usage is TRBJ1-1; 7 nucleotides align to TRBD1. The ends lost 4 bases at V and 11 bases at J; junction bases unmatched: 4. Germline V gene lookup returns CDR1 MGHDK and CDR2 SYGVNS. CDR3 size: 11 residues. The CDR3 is CASSGTGGAFF. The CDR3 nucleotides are TGTGCCAGCAGTGGGACAGGCGGCGCTTTCTTT.

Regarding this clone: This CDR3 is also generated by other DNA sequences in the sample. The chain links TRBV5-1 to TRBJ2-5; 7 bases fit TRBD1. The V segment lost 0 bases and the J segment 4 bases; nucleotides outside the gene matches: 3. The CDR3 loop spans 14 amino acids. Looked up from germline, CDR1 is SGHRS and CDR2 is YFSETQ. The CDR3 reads CASSLGGQVETQYF. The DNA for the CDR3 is TGCGCCAGCAGCTTGGGCGGACAGGTAGAGACCCAGTACTTC.

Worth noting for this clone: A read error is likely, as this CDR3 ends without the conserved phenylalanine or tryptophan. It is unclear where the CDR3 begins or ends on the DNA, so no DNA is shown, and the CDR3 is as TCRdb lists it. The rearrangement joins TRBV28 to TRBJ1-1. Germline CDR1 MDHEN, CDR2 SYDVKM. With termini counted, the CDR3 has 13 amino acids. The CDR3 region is CASSPPVGAFIFG.

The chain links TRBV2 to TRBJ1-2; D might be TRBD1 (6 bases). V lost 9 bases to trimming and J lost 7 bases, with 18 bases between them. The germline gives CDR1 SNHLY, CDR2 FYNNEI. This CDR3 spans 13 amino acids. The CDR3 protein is CARNTGLEGGYTF. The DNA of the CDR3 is TGTGCCAGGAATACAGGGCTTGAGGGTGGCTACACCTTC.

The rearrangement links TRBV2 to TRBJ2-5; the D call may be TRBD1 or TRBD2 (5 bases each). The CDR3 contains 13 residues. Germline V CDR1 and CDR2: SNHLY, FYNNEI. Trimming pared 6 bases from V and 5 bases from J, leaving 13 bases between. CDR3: CASRRDRRETQYF. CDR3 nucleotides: TGTGCCAGCAGGAGGGACCGGCGGGAGACCCAGTACTTC. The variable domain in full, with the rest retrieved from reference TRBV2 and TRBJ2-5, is EPEVTQTPSHQVTQMGQEVILRCVPISNHLYFYWYRQILGQKVEFLVSFYNNEISEKSEIFDDQFSVERPDGSNFTLKIRSTKLEDSAMYFCASRRDRRETQYFGPGTRLLVL.

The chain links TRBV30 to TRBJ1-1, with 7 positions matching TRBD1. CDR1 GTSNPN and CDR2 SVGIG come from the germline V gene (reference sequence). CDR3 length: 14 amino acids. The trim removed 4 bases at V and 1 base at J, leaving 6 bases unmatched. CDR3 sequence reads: CAWTSDRPNTEAFF. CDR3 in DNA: TGTGCCTGGACCTCGGACAGGCCGAACACTGAAGCTTTCTTT.

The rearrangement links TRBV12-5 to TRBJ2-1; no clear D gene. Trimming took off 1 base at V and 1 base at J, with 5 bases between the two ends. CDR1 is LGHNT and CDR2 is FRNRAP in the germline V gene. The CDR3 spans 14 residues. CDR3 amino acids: CASGLGESYNEQFF. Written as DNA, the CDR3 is TGTGCTAGTGGTTTGGGGGAATCCTACAATGAGCAGTTCTTC.

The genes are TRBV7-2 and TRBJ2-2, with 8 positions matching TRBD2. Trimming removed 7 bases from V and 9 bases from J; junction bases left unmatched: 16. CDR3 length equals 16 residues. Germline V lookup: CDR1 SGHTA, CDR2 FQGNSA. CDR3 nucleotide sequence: TGTGCCAGCACCCAGTTGGTCACGGGGGGGAACAGGGAGCTGTTTTTT. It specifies CASTQLVTGGNRELFF.